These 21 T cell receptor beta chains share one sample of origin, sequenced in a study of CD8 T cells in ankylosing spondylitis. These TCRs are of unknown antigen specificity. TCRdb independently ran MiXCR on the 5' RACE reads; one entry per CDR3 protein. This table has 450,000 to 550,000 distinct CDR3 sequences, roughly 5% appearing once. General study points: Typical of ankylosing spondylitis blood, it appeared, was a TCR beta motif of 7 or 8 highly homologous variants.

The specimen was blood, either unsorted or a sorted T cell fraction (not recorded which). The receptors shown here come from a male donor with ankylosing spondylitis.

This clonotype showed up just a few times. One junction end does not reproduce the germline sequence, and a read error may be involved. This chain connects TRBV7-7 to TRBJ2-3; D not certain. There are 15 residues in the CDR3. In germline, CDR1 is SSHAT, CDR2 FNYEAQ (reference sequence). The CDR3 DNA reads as TGTGCTAGCAGCTTACTGGCGGACCCCCACGGTACGCAGTATTTT. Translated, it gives CASSLLADPHGTQYF.

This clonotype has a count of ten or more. DNA for the CDR3: TGCAGTGCTAGAGAGCCTCGAACTCTGACCGGGGAGCAGTACTTC. It yields the protein CSAREPRTLTGEQYF. V usage is TRBV20-1 and J usage is TRBJ2-7; D remains ambiguous. V lost 0 bases, J lost 7 bases, and 19 bases lay in between. From germline, CDR1 is DFQATT and CDR2 SNEGSKA (reference sequence). The CDR3 contains 15 residues.

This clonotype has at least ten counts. CDR3 loop: CASSRRGPDYGYTF. DNA of the CDR3: TGTGCCAGCAGCCGCAGGGGGCCGGACTATGGCTACACCTTC. V is TRBV7-2 and J is TRBJ1-2, with TRBD1 matching over 8 bases. Germline CDR1 SGHTA, CDR2 FQGNSA. The V gene end was trimmed by 5 bases and the J gene end by 3 bases; junction bases not matched to a gene: 5. The CDR3 has 14 amino acids.

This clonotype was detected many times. CDR3 sequence (DNA): TGTGCCAGCAGCTGGACAGGGGAATCTGTAATAGATACGCAGTATTTT. This encodes CASSWTGESVIDTQYF. The chain couples TRBV7-9 to TRBJ2-3, with TRBD1 identical over 9 bases. This CDR3 is built from 16 residues. With V trimmed by 4 bases and J by 5 bases, 10 bases remained unmatched. Germline values: CDR1 SEHNR, CDR2 FQNEAQ (reference sequence).

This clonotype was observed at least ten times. CDR3 loop: CATSRATGLNYGYTF. CDR3 DNA: TGTGCCACCAGCAGAGCGACAGGGCTCAACTATGGCTACACCTTC. V is TRBV15 and J is TRBJ1-2; 7 nucleotides align to TRBD1. J gave up 2 bases and V 1 base, and 4 bases lay outside the gene matches. Germline loops: CDR1 LNHNV, CDR2 YYDKDF (reference sequence). The CDR3 runs 15 residues.

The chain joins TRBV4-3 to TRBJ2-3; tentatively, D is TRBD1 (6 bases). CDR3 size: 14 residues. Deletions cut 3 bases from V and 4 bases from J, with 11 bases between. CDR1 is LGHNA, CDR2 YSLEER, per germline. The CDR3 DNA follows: TGCGCCAGCAGCCAGGACAGACCGGCAGATACGCAGTATTTT. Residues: CASSQDRPADTQYF.

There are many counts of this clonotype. The CDR3: CASSLAIGQYF. CDR3 DNA sequence: TGTGCCAGCAGCTTAGCGATCGGGCAGTACTTC. The chain is built from TRBV7-2 and TRBJ2-7, with D hard to call. The CDR3 covers 11 residues. Germline CDR1 SGHTA, CDR2 FQGNSA. The V and J ends lost 0 bases and 9 bases respectively, with 6 bases between them.

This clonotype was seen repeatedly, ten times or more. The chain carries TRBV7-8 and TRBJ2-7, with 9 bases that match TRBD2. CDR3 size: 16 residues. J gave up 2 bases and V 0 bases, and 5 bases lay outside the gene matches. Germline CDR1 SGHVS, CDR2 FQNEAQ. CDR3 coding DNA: TGTGCCAGCAGCTTAGCGTCTAGCGGGGCACCCTACGAGCAGTACTTC. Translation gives CASSLASSGAPYEQYF.

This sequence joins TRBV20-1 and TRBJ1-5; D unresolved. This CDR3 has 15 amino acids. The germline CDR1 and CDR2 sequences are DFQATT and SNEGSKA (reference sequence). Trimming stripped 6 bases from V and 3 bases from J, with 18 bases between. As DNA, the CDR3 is TGCAGTGCGTCCCGGTCGTATCCTGTCAATCAGCCCCAGCATTTT. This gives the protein CSASRSYPVNQPQHF.

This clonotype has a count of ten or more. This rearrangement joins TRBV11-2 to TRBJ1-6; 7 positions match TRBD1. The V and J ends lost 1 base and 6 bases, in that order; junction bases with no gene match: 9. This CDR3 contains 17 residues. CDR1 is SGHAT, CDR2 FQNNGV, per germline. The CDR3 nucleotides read TGTGCCAGCAGCTTAGGTGGCAGGGGGAACACTAATTCACCCCTCCACTTT. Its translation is CASSLGGRGNTNSPLHF.

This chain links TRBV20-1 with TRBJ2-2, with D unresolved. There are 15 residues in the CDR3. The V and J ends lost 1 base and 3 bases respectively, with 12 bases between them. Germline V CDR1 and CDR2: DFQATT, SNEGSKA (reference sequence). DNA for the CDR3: TGCAGTGCTAGAGTTGCCTCGCGGTACACCGGGGAGCTGTTTTTT. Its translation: CSARVASRYTGELFF.

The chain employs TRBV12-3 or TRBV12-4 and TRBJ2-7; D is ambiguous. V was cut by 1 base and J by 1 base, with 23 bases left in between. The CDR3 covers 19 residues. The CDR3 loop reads CASSLDYLFLSPSSYEQYF. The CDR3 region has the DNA TGTGCCAGCAGTTTAGACTACCTCTTCCTGTCCCCCTCTTCCTACGAGCAGTACTTC.

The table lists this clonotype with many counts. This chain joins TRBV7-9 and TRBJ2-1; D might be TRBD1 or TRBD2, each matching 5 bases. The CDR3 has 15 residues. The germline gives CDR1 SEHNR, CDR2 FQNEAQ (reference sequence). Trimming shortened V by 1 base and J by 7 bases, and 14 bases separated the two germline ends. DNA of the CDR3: TGTGCCAGCAGCTTAGTCGGGGACCTGATGAATGAGCAGTTCTTC. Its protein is CASSLVGDLMNEQFF.

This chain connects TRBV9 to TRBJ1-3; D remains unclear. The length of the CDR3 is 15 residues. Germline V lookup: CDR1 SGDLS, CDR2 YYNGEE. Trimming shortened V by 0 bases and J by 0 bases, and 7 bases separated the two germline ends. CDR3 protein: CASSVEVLSGNTIYF. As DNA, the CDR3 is TGTGCCAGCAGCGTAGAGGTCCTCTCTGGAAACACCATATATTTT.

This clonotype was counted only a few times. The CDR3 bases are TGTGCCAGCAGCGTGAGCCCCCTTCAGGGGAGCGGAAACACCATATATTTT. Translating gives CASSVSPLQGSGNTIYF. The chain is built from TRBV9 and TRBJ1-3, with D perhaps TRBD1 (6 bases). Trimming took off 2 bases at V and 4 bases at J, with 19 bases between the two ends. Germline CDR1 reads SGDLS; CDR2 reads YYNGEE. The CDR3 covers 17 residues.

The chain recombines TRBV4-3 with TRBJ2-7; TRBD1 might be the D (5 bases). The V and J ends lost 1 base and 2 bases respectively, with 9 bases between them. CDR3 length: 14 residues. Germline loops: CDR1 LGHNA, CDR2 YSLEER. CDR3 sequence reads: CASSQVGAAYEQYF. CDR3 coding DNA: TGCGCCAGCAGCCAAGTTGGGGCAGCCTACGAGCAGTACTTC.

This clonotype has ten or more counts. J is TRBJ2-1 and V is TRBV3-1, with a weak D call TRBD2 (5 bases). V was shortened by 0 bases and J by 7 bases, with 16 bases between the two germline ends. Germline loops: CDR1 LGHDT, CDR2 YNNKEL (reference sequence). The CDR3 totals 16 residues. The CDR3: CASSQDLGRLANEQFF. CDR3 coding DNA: TGTGCCAGCAGCCAAGATCTGGGGAGATTAGCGAATGAGCAGTTCTTC.

The CDR3 nucleotides are TGTGCCAGCAGATCCTGGACAGGTTACTCCTACGAGCAGTACTTC. It translates to CASRSWTGYSYEQYF. The V call is TRBV5-6, the J call TRBJ2-7; 7 nucleotides agree with TRBD1. The germline V gene encodes CDR1 SGHDT and CDR2 YYEEEE. This CDR3 comprises 15 residues. J was trimmed by 0 bases and V by 5 bases; bases with no gene match: 8.

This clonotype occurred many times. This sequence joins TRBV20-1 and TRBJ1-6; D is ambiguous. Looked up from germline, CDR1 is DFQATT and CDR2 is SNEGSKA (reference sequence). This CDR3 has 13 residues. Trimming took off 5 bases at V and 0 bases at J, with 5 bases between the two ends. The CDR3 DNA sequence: TGCAGTGCTCTGGACTCCTATAATTCACCCCTCCACTTT. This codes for CSALDSYNSPLHF.

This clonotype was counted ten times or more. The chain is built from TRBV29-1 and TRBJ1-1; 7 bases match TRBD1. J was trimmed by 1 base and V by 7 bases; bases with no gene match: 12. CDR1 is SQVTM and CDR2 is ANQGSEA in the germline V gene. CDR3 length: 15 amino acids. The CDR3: CSARRAGGWNTEAFF. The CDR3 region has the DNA TGCAGCGCACGCCGGGCAGGGGGATGGAACACTGAAGCTTTCTTT. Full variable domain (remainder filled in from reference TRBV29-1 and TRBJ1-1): SAVISQKPSRDICQRGTSLTIQCQVDSQVTMMFWYRQQPGQSLTLIATANQGSEATYESGFVIDKFPISRPNLTFSTLTVSNMSPEDSSIYLCSARRAGGWNTEAFFGQGTRLTVV.

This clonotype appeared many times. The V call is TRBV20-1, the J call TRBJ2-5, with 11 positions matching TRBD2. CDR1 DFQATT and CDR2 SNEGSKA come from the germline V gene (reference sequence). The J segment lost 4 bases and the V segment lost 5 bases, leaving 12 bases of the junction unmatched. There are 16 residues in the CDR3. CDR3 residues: CSAAIAGGVSGETQYF. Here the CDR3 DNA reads TGCAGTGCTGCTATAGCGGGGGGGGTATCTGGAGAGACCCAGTACTTC.